This TCR beta chain derives from a study of OX40 agonist ivuxolimab in advanced cancers. About the full investigation: Ivuxolimab was a fully human IgG2 agonistic monoclonal antibody targeting the costimulatory receptor OX40 (CD134). Of the 50 to 55 dose-escalation patients, hepatocellular carcinoma was present in around 20, melanoma in roughly 15, renal cell carcinoma in 9 and head and neck cancer in 9. The paper covers the monotherapy dose-escalation part of the phase I ivuxolimab trial, which included N ≈ 50 patients. Three dose-escalation patients achieved partial responses, one with hepatocellular carcinoma and two with cutaneous melanoma. The point of sequencing TCRbeta in the periphery was to test whether ivuxolimab changed TCR sequence diversity and drove clonal T-cell expansion. The dose-escalation cohort was around 83% male with a mean age of about 54 years, ranging from about 23 to 85. Intravenous ivuxolimab was administered to patients every 2 weeks at six dose levels: 0.01, 0.1, 0.3, 1.5, 3 and 10 mg/kg. Prior anti-PD-1, anti-PD-L1 or anti-CTLA-4 therapy was permitted, and checkpoint inhibitors had been received by roughly 42% of dose-escalation patients.

For sequencing of the TCRbeta CDR3 region, genomic DNA was extracted from the sorted cells. TCRbeta CDR3 regions were sequenced using the immunoSEQ Assay. TCRdb retrieved this table from immuneACCESS and kept in-frame rearrangements only. Not all clones are present; in checked studies, unresolved V genes account for under half, and no reason is known for the remainder. This sample is represented by over 65,000 clones; 90% of them were singletons. 1.5% to 2% of the sample goes to the ten largest clones. This clone was recorded a few times. What antigen it recognizes has not been identified. Nothing much larger sits one base from this clone, and base qualities are not available. What the authors observed across the whole study: On average, CD8+ T cells showed more expanded clones than CD4+ T cells after ivuxolimab. Partial responders in the 0.1-3.0 mg/kg groups had among the lowest normalized peripheral clonal expansion, especially among CD8+ T cells. Low levels of normalized T-cell clonal expansion were also seen in some patients who did not respond. Which antigens the clonally expanded peripheral T cells were specific for was not determined. At doses of 0.1 to 3.0 mg/kg, clonal expansion of both CD4+ and CD8+ blood T cells was observed from baseline to week 6.

CDR1 and CDR2, looked up from the germline V gene, are SNHLY and FYNNEI. The CDR3 spans 11 residues, from the cysteine through the phenylalanine. Kept here is only the CDR3 DNA, which spans 33 bases and is read in frame from base 1. V drops 4 bases and J drops 5 bases, leaving 5 bases in between. Patients with autoimmune disease history or receiving systemic immunosuppression were excluded from the trial. Peripheral blood for TCR sequencing was collected from all dose cohorts at baseline, on cycle 4 day 1, and on cycle 7 day 1. Samples came from an open-label, multicenter, first-in-human phase I dose-escalation trial of ivuxolimab. Adults with locally advanced or metastatic melanoma, renal cell, hepatocellular, or head and neck squamous cell carcinoma were enrolled in the trial. Before TCR sequencing, CD4+ and CD8+ T cells were separately sorted from peripheral blood.

The rearrangement joined TRBV2 to TRBJ1-1; confidence is insufficient to name the D gene. The clonotype comes from an adult with an advanced solid tumor such as melanoma, head and neck, liver or kidney cancer. The sequencing used CD4+ or CD8+ T cells sorted from blood, collected in a trial of the OX40 agonist ivuxolimab. The CDR3 loop reads CASSAWTEAFF. The DNA sequence reads TGTGCCAGCAGTGCGTGGACTGAAGCTTTCTTT.